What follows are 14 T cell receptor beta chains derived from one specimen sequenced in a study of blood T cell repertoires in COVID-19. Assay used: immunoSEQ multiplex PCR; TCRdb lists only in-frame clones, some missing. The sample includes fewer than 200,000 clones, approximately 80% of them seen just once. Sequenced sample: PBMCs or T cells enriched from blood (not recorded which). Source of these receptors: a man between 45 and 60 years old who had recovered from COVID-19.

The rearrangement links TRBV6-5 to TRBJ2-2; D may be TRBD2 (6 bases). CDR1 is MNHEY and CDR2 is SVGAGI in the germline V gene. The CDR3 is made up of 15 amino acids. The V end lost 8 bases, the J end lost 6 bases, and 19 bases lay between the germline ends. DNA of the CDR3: TGTGCCAGCTCCTACGGGGGAGAGGTTCCCGGGGAGCTGTTTTTT. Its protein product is CASSYGGEVPGELFF.

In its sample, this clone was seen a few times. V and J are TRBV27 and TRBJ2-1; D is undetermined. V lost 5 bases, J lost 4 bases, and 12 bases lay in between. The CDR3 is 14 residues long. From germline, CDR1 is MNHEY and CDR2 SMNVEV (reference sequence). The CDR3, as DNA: TGTGCCAGCAGTCTGGTTACACGTTACAATGAGCAGTTCTTC. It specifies CASSLVTRYNEQFF.

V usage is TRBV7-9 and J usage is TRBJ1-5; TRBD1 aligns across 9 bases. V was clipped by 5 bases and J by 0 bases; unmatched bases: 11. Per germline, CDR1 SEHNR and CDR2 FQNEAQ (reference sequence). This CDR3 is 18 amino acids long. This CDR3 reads CASSPTGGRDNSNQPQHF. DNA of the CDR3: TGTGCCAGCAGCCCGACAGGGGGGAGAGATAATAGCAATCAGCCCCAGCATTTT. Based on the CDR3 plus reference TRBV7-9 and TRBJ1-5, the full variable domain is DTGVSQNPRHKITKRGQNVTFRCDPISEHNRLYWYRQTLGQGPEFLTYFQNEAQLEKSRLLSDRFSAERPKGSFSTLEIQRTEQGDSAMYLCASSPTGGRDNSNQPQHFGDGTRLSIL.

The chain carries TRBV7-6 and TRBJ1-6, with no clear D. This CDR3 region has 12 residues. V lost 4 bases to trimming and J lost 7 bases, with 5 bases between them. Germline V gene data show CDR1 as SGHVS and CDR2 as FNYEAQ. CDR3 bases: TGTGCCAGCAGCTCTAGAAATTCACCCCTCCACTTT. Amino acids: CASSSRNSPLHF.

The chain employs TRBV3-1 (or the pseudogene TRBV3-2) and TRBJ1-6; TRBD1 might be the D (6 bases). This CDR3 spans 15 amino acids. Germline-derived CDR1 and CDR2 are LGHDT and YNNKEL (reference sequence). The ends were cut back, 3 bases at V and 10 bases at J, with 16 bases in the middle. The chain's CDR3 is CASSHRPEGGSPLHF. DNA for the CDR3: TGTGCCAGCAGCCACCGACCCGAGGGGGGGTCACCCCTCCACTTT.

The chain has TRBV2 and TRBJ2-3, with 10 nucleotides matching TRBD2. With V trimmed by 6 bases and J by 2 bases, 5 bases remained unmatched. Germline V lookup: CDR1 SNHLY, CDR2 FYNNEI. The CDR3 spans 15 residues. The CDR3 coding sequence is TGTGCCAGCAGCGGACTAGCGGACAACACAGATACGCAGTATTTT. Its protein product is CASSGLADNTDTQYF.

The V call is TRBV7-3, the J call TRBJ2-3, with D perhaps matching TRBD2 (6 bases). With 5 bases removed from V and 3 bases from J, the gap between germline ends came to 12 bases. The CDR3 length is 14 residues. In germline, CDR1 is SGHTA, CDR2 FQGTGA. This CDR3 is CASSLAGYTDTQYF. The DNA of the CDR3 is TGTGCCAGCAGCCTCGCGGGGTATACAGATACGCAGTATTTT.

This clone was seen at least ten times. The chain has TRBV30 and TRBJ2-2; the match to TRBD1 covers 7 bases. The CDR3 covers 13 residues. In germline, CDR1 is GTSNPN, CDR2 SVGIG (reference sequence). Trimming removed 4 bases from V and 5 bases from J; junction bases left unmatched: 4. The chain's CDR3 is CAWTGTVTGELFF. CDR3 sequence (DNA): TGTGCCTGGACCGGGACAGTTACCGGGGAGCTGTTTTTT.

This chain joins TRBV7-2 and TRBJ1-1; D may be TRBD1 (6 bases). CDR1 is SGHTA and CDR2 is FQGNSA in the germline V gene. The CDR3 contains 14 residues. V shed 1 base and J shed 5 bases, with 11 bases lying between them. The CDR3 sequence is CASSLERGWTEAFF. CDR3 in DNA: TGTGCCAGCAGCTTAGAGAGGGGGTGGACTGAAGCTTTCTTT.

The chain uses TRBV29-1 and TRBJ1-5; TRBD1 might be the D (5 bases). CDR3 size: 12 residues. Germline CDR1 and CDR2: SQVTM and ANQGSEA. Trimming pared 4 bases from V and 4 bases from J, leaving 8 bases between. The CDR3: CSVGGGNQPQHF. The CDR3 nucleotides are TGCAGCGTTGGCGGGGGGAATCAGCCCCAGCATTTT.

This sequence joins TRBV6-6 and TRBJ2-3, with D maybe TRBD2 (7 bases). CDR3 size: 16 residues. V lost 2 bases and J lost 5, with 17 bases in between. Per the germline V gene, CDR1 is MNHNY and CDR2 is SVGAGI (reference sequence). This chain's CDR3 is CASSYPRGGGEDTQYF. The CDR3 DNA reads TGTGCCAGCAGTTACCCTCGGGGCGGGGGCGAAGATACGCAGTATTTT.

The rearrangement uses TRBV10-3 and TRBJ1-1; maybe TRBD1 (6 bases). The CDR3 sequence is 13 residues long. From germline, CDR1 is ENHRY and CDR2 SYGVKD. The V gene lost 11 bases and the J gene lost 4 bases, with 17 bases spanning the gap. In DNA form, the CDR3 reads TGTGCCGCGAGGACAGATGCTATCACTGAAGCTTTCTTT. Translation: CAARTDAITEAFF.

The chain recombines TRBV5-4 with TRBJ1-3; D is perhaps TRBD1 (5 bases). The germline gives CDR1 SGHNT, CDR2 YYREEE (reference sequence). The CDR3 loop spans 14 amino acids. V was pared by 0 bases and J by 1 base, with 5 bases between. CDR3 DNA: TGTGCCAGCAGCTTGGCAGGGTCTGGAAACACCATATATTTT. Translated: CASSLAGSGNTIYF.

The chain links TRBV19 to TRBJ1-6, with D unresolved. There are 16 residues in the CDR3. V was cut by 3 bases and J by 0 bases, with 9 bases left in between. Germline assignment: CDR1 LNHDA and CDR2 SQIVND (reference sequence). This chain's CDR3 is CASSMGGSSYNSPLHF. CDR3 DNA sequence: TGTGCCAGTAGTATGGGCGGGAGCTCCTATAATTCACCCCTCCACTTT.